This T cell receptor (beta chain) was sequenced during a study of identifying expanded T cells in peripheral blood. Study-wide results and caveats: Technical replicates showed around 1.2 changed clones; two weeks roughly 16; four weeks 19. Roughly 2-week clone count variance significantly increased as total template count grew.

Repertoires were generated with immunoSEQ multiplex PCR, while TCRdb's copy carries only in-frame clones and drops some. Among some 90,000 clones listed, about 90% were seen once. During the collection period, no donor immune events like infections were recorded. V lost 0 bases, J lost 5 bases, and 11 bases lay in between. CDR3 length: 14 amino acids. CDR1 is SGHDT and CDR2 is YYEEEE in the germline V gene. Comment on this clone: Its antigen remains unknown.

Material for sequencing was blood. The rearrangement joins TRBV5-6 to TRBJ2-5; D is possibly TRBD1 (5 bases). The receptor comes from a person between 18 and 75 years old in good health. The CDR3 sequence is CASSLVAGFETQYF. The CDR3 DNA is TGTGCCAGCAGCTTGGTAGCAGGGTTCGAGACCCAGTACTTC.